This TCR beta chain derives from a study of identical twins. Study-wide findings and caveats: Compared with unrelated sharing, twin-shared out-of-frame alpha sequences had more low-probability sequences.

V was clipped by 1 base and J by 2 bases; unmatched bases: 3. The CDR3 spans 15 residues. CDR1 DFQATT and CDR2 SNEGSKA come from the germline V gene (reference sequence). TCRdb re-called the 5' RACE reads through MiXCR, storing one row per CDR3 protein. Of about 460,000 distinct CDR3 sequences listed, 13% to 15% are singletons. A word on this clonotype: Its antigen is not identified.

These sequences were also reported in another study, on yellow fever vaccine responses in identical twins.

This receptor was identified in a woman aged 18-29 years in good health. This chain uses TRBV20-1 with TRBJ2-3; the match to TRBD1 covers 10 bases. The sequenced sample was CD4+ T cells sorted from blood. The chain's CDR3 is CSARVDRGITDTQYF. CDR3 coding DNA: TGCAGTGCTAGAGTGGACAGGGGGATCACAGATACGCAGTATTTT.